A single T cell receptor (beta chain) is shown here with its context. These data come from a study of T cell changes during pregnancy in multiple sclerosis. V dropped 6 bases and J dropped 3; count of bases not matched to a gene: 1. The CDR3 sequence is 12 residues long. The germline CDR1 and CDR2 sequences are SGHDN and FVKESK. Using immunoSEQ multiplex PCR, the repertoire was profiled, and TCRdb retains in-frame clones only, with some absent. The table shows 70,000 to 85,000 clones, with about 90% occurring only once. This chain connects TRBV14 to TRBJ2-7; 8 positions match TRBD1. The sequences come from peripheral blood, collected before pregnancy. The receptor's source is a female donor with multiple sclerosis, enrolled in a pregnancy study. Here the CDR3 reads CASRGQGYEQYF. DNA for the CDR3: TGTGCCAGCAGAGGACAGGGCTACGAGCAGTACTTC.